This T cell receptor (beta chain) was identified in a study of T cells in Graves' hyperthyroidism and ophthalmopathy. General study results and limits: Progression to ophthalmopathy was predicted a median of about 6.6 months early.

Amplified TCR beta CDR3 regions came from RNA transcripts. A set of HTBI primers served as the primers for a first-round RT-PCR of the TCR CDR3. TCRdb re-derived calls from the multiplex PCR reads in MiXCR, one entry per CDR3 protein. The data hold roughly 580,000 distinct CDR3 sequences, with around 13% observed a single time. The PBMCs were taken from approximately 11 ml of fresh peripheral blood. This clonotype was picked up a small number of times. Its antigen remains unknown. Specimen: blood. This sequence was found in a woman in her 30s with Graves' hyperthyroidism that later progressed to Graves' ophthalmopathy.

The CDR3 loop is CATSEGWSADIQYF. Here the CDR3 DNA reads TGTGCCACCAGTGAGGGATGGTCCGCGGACATTCAGTACTTC. The chain joins TRBV24-1 to TRBJ2-4; unclear D gene. V was trimmed by 4 bases and J by 8 bases, leaving 14 bases between them. Germline assignment: CDR1 KGHDR and CDR2 SFDVKD. The CDR3 sequence is 14 residues long.